This T cell receptor beta chain derives from a study of brain metastases from non-small cell lung cancer. Findings and caveats of the study: TCR repertoires overlapped largely between brain metastases and matched primaries.

Assay used: immunoSEQ multiplex PCR; TCRdb lists only in-frame clones, some missing. The sample has about 4,500 clones, 85% to 90% seen once. The V gene end was trimmed by 0 bases and the J gene end by 4 bases; junction bases not matched to a gene: 4. The CDR3 contains 16 residues. Germline assignment: CDR1 SGDLS and CDR2 YYNGEE. In the case of this clone: Its antigen remains unknown.

The chain uses TRBV9 and TRBJ2-3; 11 bases agree with TRBD2. Material for sequencing was primary lung tumor tissue. This receptor was identified in a donor at least 40 years old with non-small cell lung cancer. The CDR3 spells CASSVDTSGRADTQYF. The CDR3 nucleotides read TGTGCCAGCAGCGTAGATACTAGCGGGAGAGCAGATACGCAGTATTTT. Using reference TRBV9 and TRBJ2-3 for the parts outside the CDR3, the full variable domain is DSGVTQTPKHLITATGQRVTLRCSPRSGDLSVYWYQQSLDQGLQFLIQYYNGEERAKGNILERFSAQQFPDLHSELNLSSLELGDSALYFCASSVDTSGRADTQYFGPGTRLTVL.